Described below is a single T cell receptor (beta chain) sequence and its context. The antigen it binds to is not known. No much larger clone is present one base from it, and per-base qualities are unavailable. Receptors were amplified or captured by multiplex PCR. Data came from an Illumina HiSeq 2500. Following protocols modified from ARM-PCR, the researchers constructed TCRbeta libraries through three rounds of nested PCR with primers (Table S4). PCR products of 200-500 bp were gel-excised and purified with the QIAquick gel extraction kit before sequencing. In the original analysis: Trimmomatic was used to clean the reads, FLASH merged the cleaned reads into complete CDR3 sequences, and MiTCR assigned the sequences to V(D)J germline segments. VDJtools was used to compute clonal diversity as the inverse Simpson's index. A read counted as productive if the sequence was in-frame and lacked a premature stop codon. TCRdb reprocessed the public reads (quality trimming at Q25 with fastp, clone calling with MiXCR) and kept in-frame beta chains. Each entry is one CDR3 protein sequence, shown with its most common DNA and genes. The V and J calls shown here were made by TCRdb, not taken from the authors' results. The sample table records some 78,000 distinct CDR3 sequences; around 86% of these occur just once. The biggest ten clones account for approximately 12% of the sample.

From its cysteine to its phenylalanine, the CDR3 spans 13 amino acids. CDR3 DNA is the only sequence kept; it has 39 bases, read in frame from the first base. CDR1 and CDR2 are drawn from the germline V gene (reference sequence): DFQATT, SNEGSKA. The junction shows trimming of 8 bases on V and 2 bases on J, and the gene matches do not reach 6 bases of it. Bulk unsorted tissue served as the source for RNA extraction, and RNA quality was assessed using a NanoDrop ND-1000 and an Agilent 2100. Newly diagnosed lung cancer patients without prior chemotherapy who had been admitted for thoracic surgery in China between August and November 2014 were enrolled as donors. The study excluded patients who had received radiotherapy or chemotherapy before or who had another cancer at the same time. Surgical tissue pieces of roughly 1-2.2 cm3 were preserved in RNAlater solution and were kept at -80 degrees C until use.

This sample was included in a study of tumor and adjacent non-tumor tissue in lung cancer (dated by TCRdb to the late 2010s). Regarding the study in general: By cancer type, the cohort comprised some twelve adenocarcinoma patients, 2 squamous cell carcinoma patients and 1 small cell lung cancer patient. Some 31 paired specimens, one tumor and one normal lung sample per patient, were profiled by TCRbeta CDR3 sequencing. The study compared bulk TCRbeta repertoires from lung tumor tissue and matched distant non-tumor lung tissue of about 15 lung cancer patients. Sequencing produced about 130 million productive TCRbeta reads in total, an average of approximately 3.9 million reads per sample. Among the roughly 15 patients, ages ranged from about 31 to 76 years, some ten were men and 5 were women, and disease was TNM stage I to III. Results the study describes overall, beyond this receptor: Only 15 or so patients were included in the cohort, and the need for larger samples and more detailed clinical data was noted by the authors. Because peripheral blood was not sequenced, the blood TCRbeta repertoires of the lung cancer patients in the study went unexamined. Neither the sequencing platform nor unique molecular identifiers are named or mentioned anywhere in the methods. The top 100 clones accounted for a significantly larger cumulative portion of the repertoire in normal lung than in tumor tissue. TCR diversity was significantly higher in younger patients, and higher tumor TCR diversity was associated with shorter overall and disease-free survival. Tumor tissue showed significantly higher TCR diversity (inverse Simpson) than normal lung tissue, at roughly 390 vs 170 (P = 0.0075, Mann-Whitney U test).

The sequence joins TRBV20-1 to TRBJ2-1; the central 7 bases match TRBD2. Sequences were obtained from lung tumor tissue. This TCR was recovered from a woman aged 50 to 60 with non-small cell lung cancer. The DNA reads TGCAGTTCTCAGAGCGGGACCTACAATGAGCAGTTCTTC. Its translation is CSSQSGTYNEQFF.